This TCR beta chain was captured by sequencing in a study of radiation and T cells in renal cell carcinoma. Specified treatment: treatment-naive control, cytoreductive nephrectomy. Here immunoSEQ multiplex PCR was the method, and the copy in TCRdb shows in-frame clones only, minus some. The table records about 24,000 clones, roughly 60% of them present only once. This clone was seen a few times. The CDR3 is 15 residues long. Trimming removed 4 bases at V and 7 bases at J, with 17 bases between. The germline CDR1 and CDR2 sequences are LNHDA and SQIVND (reference sequence). This chain joins TRBV19 and TRBJ1-5, with a weak D call TRBD1 (6 bases). The source of this sequence is a middle-aged man with renal cell carcinoma. The sequencing here drew on tumor tissue, taken from a patient whose treatment was nephrectomy without radiotherapy. CDR3 region: CASSSDRLLSQPQHF. For the CDR3, the DNA is TGTGCCAGTAGTAGTGACAGGCTTCTGTCCCAGCCCCAGCATTTT.